Shown below are 29 T cell receptor beta chains from a single sample sequenced in a study of T cells in localized non-small cell lung cancer. Assay used: immunoSEQ multiplex PCR; TCRdb lists only in-frame clones, some missing. The sample has some 1,400 clones; approximately 15% are singletons. Sequenced material: normal lung tissue next to the tumor, taken before any cancer treatment. Every receptor here comes from a female donor at least 60 years old with stage II lung adenocarcinoma.

The chain carries TRBV11-3 and TRBJ2-7; tentatively, D is TRBD1 or TRBD2 (6 bases each). V lost 3 bases and J 7 bases, leaving 16 bases between the germline ends. In germline, CDR1 is SGHNT, CDR2 YENEEA. This CDR3 contains 14 residues. The CDR3 protein is CASSLRGVLREQYF. The CDR3 nucleotides are TGTGCCAGCAGCTTGAGGGGGGTTCTTCGGGAGCAGTACTTC. Full variable domain (outside the CDR3, taken from reference TRBV11-3 and TRBJ2-7): EAGVVQSPRYKIIEKKQPVAFWCNPISGHNTLYWYLQNLGQGPELLIRYENEEAVDDSQLPKDRFSAERLKGVDSTLKIQPAELGDSAVYLCASSLRGVLREQYFGPGTRLTVT.

This clone counts as medium-sized (0.01 to 0.1%). CDR3 amino acids: CASSFTGNTGELFF. CDR3 DNA: TGTGCCAGCAGCTTTACCGGGAACACCGGGGAGCTGTTTTTT. The genes are TRBV11-3 and TRBJ2-2; D gene unclear. Trimming cost V 3 bases and J 1 base, with 6 bases left between them. Germline lookup yields CDR1 SGHNT and CDR2 YENEEA. The CDR3 spans 14 residues.

This sequence joins TRBV6-8 and TRBJ2-3; 9 bases align to TRBD2. V was pared by 8 bases and J by 1 base, with 16 bases of the junction left unmatched. CDR1 and CDR2 (germline): MNHGY, SAAAGT. The CDR3 loop spans 18 amino acids. This chain's CDR3 is CASRWSGGGAHGTDTQYF. DNA of the CDR3: TGTGCCAGCCGGTGGTCGGGCGGGGGGGCTCACGGCACAGATACGCAGTATTTT.

The table lists this clone with a count of one. This chain uses TRBV29-1 with TRBJ2-2; a possible D gene is TRBD1 (6 bases). The V gene's germline CDR1 is SQVTM and CDR2 ANQGSEA. This CDR3 region has 13 residues. Trimming stripped 4 bases from V and 5 bases from J, with 11 bases between. For the CDR3, the DNA is TGCAGCGTTGGGGGACAAGCTACCGGGGAGCTGTTTTTT. It codes for CSVGGQATGELFF.

The chain joins TRBV6-8 to TRBJ2-7; the D gene is possibly TRBD1 (5 bases). Germline V CDR1 and CDR2: MNHGY, SAAAGT. V lost 0 bases to trimming and J lost 2 bases, with 20 bases between them. CDR3 length equals 18 residues. The CDR3 coding sequence is TGTGCCAGCAGTTACTCCTTTCTAAAAGGGGCGGATACCTACGAGCAGTACTTC. This encodes CASSYSFLKGADTYEQYF.

This clone was counted only a few times. J is TRBJ1-6 and V is TRBV6-8; D gene uncertain. The CDR3 spans 18 residues. The germline V gene encodes CDR1 MNHGY and CDR2 SAAAGT. Trimming cost V 5 bases and J 9 bases, with 26 bases left between them. The CDR3 nucleotides read TGTGCCAGCAGTCTCGTCCGACCTTGGGGTAAAGGGCGTTCACCCCTCCACTTT. Translated: CASSLVRPWGKGRSPLHF.

CDR3 bases: TGTGCCAGCAGTGAAGCCTTTAGCAATCAGCCCCAGCATTTT. Translated: CASSEAFSNQPQHF. The chain uses TRBV9 and TRBJ1-5; D ambiguous. The CDR3 spans 14 residues. Germline V gene lookup returns CDR1 SGDLS and CDR2 YYNGEE. V lost 5 bases and J lost 0, with 9 bases in between. Variable domain in full (rest from reference TRBV9 and TRBJ1-5): DSGVTQTPKHLITATGQRVTLRCSPRSGDLSVYWYQQSLDQGLQFLIQYYNGEERAKGNILERFSAQQFPDLHSELNLSSLELGDSALYFCASSEAFSNQPQHFGDGTRLSIL.

The chain recombines TRBV6-8 with TRBJ2-1; TRBD2 matches 10 bases. The ends lost 2 bases at V and 6 bases at J; junction bases unmatched: 4. Per the germline V gene, CDR1 is MNHGY and CDR2 is SAAAGT. The CDR3 consists of 15 residues. The CDR3 reads CASSYRAGGTNEQFF. The CDR3 bases are TGTGCCAGCAGTTACAGAGCGGGGGGGACCAATGAGCAGTTCTTC.

This clone has a handful of counts. The V gene is TRBV6-8, the J gene TRBJ2-1; D is perhaps TRBD2 (6 bases). The V gene's germline CDR1 is MNHGY and CDR2 SAAAGT. The CDR3 consists of 14 residues. The V and J ends lost 6 bases and 5 bases respectively, with 14 bases between them. The CDR3 protein is CASRGLAFHNEQFF. CDR3 DNA: TGTGCCAGCAGGGGCCTAGCGTTCCACAATGAGCAGTTCTTC.

The rearrangement joins TRBV30 to TRBJ2-7, with 9 bases lining up with TRBD1. The CDR3 contains 19 residues. After removal of 4 bases from V and 1 base from J, the junction contained 20 bases not matched to a gene. Per the germline V gene, CDR1 is GTSNPN and CDR2 is SVGIG (reference sequence). This chain's CDR3 is CAWIRKSVWGQGPSYEQYF. CDR3 bases: TGTGCCTGGATTCGCAAGTCAGTGTGGGGACAGGGTCCATCCTACGAGCAGTACTTC.

The V gene is TRBV10-1, the J gene TRBJ2-1; no clear D. CDR1 is WNHNN, CDR2 SYGVQD, per germline (reference sequence). The germline V and J ends were trimmed by 1 base and 6 bases, with 4 bases remaining between them. The CDR3 spans 12 residues. CDR3 nucleotides: TGCGCCAGCAGTGAGTATCTCAATGAGCAGTTCTTC. This sequence encodes CASSEYLNEQFF.

This rearrangement joins TRBV29-1 to TRBJ1-2; 9 bases match TRBD1. Germline values: CDR1 SQVTM, CDR2 ANQGSEA. The CDR3 contains 15 residues. The V gene end was trimmed by 4 bases and the J gene end by 7 bases; junction bases not matched to a gene: 13. As DNA, the CDR3 is TGCAGCGTTGCTCAGGGAAGACAGGGGGTAGGTGGCTACACCTTC. Translated: CSVAQGRQGVGGYTF.

This chain links TRBV18 with TRBJ1-1; perhaps TRBD1 as D (6 bases). With 0 bases removed from V and 4 bases from J, the gap between germline ends came to 15 bases. Germline V CDR1 and CDR2: KGHSH, LQKENI. This CDR3 has 16 residues. Here the CDR3 reads CASSPPSRGKGTEAFF. The DNA of the CDR3 is TGTGCCAGCTCACCACCGTCTAGGGGGAAAGGCACTGAAGCTTTCTTT. Combining the CDR3 with reference TRBV18 and TRBJ1-1 gives the whole variable domain NAGVMQNPRHLVRRRGQEARLRCSPMKGHSHVYWYRQLPEEGLKFMVYLQKENIIDESGMPKERFSAEFPKEGPSILRIQQVVRGDSAAYFCASSPPSRGKGTEAFFGQGTRLTVV.

This clone showed up just a few times. This chain uses TRBV7-4 with TRBJ2-5; D not resolved. V dropped 4 bases and J dropped 2 bases, with 8 bases sitting between them. The CDR3 loop spans 13 amino acids. Germline CDR1 is SGHVT and CDR2 is SQSDAQ. The chain's CDR3 is CASSYSGQETQYF. CDR3 nucleotide sequence: TGTGCCAGCAGCTATTCGGGTCAAGAGACCCAGTACTTC.

The chain joins TRBV9 to TRBJ1-4; a weak D match, TRBD1 (5 bases). Trimming shortened V by 5 bases and J by 8 bases, and 16 bases separated the two germline ends. Germline values: CDR1 SGDLS, CDR2 YYNGEE. The CDR3 has 14 residues. CDR3 sequence reads: CASSDMGVGEKLFF. The CDR3 coding sequence is TGTGCCAGCAGTGATATGGGGGTAGGAGAAAAACTGTTTTTT.

This clone has only a few counts. The chain joins TRBV9 to TRBJ1-5; 10 bases agree with TRBD1. The CDR3 length is 14 residues. After removal of 5 bases from V and 2 bases from J, the junction contained 1 base not matched to a gene. Germline V gives CDR1 SGDLS, CDR2 YYNGEE. The DNA of the CDR3 is TGTGCCAGCAGTGGGACAGGGGGCAATCAGCCCCAGCATTTT. Protein product: CASSGTGGNQPQHF.

The chain joins TRBV5-1 to TRBJ2-3; D not resolved. This CDR3 has 14 residues. The V end lost 1 base, the J end lost 1 base, and 7 bases lay between the germline ends. The germline CDR1 and CDR2 sequences are SGHRS and YFSETQ. CDR3 sequence reads: CASSLTLGTDTQYF. CDR3 nucleotide sequence: TGCGCCAGCAGCTTGACTCTTGGCACAGATACGCAGTATTTT.

This chain connects TRBV18 to TRBJ2-5, with D perhaps given as TRBD1 or TRBD2 (5 bases each). The CDR3 sequence is 14 residues long. V dropped 4 bases and J dropped 5 bases, with 14 bases sitting between them. The germline gives CDR1 KGHSH, CDR2 LQKENI. CDR3 amino acids: CASSHRDRPETQYF. CDR3 nucleotides: TGTGCCAGCTCACACCGGGACCGGCCGGAGACCCAGTACTTC.

This clone occurred a few times. This chain links TRBV11-3 with TRBJ1-2; TRBD1 might be the D (5 bases). Trimming took 5 bases from V and 4 from J, leaving 14 bases between them. Germline V CDR1 and CDR2: SGHNT, YENEEA. This CDR3 has 14 residues. The CDR3 DNA reads as TGTGCCAGCAGCCCCCGGGGGTCAAGCTATGGCTACACCTTC. Translated: CASSPRGSSYGYTF.

In its sample, this clone was seen a few times. The chain has TRBV19 and TRBJ2-3, with TRBD1 identical over 7 bases. Germline values: CDR1 LNHDA, CDR2 SQIVND (reference sequence). CDR3 size: 16 residues. V shed 5 bases and J 2 bases; nucleotides not matched to a gene: 10. In DNA form, the CDR3 reads TGTGCCAGTAGTTCGTCCGGGACAGCAAACACAGATACGCAGTATTTT. As protein: CASSSSGTANTDTQYF.

This sequence joins TRBV19 and TRBJ2-3; possible D gene TRBD1, 6 bases. CDR1 is LNHDA and CDR2 is SQIVND in the germline V gene (reference sequence). V lost 4 bases and J 3 bases, leaving 8 bases between the germline ends. This CDR3 region has 13 residues. The CDR3 sequence: CASSTTGTDTQYF. CDR3 in DNA: TGTGCCAGTAGTACCACAGGGACAGATACGCAGTATTTT.

In this sample, this clone is large. The chain couples TRBV19 to TRBJ1-1; D is ambiguous. The CDR3 extends over 14 amino acids. Trimming took 5 bases from V and 1 from J, leaving 11 bases between them. The germline V gene encodes CDR1 LNHDA and CDR2 SQIVND (reference sequence). The CDR3: CASSSPSENTEAFF. The CDR3 region has the DNA TGTGCCAGTAGTTCTCCATCGGAGAACACTGAAGCTTTCTTT.

In its sample, this clone was seen a few times. The CDR3 loop is CASSGGTEAFF. The CDR3 DNA reads as TGTGCCAGCAGTGGGGGGACAGAAGCTTTCTTT. The V and J genes are TRBV6-7 and TRBJ1-1, with D possibly being TRBD1 (6 bases). TRBV6-7 is marked as an open reading frame, function uncertain. V lost 5 bases and J 8 bases, leaving 9 bases between the germline ends. This CDR3 comprises 11 residues.

This sequence joins TRBV11-3 and TRBJ2-1; no clear D gene. Deletions cut 6 bases from V and 0 bases from J, with 15 bases between. The CDR3 covers 16 residues. Germline values: CDR1 SGHNT, CDR2 YENEEA. CDR3 amino acids: CASSLLGRSSYNEQFF. The CDR3 coding sequence is TGTGCCAGCAGTCTCTTAGGGCGGAGCTCCTACAATGAGCAGTTCTTC.

This clone was observed a few times. The rearrangement uses TRBV6-8 and TRBJ2-2, with TRBD1 matching 7 bases. This CDR3 is built from 19 residues. The junction had 17 bases not matched to a gene; V was cut back by 4 bases and J by 3 bases. CDR1 is MNHGY, CDR2 SAAAGT, per germline. CDR3 sequence: CASSFENTGTAGDTGELFF. CDR3 DNA sequence: TGTGCCAGCAGTTTCGAAAACACCGGGACAGCTGGGGACACCGGGGAGCTGTTTTTT.

The V call is TRBV9, the J call TRBJ2-1; D remains ambiguous. V lost 1 base and J 2 bases, leaving 10 bases between the germline ends. The CDR3 consists of 15 residues. Germline-derived CDR1 and CDR2 are SGDLS and YYNGEE. CDR3 sequence reads: CASSVLGVTYNEQFF. CDR3 in DNA: TGTGCCAGCAGCGTACTTGGAGTGACCTACAATGAGCAGTTCTTC.

V and J are TRBV18 and TRBJ1-2, with 8 bases that match TRBD1. The V segment lost 2 bases and the J segment 8 bases; nucleotides outside the gene matches: 1. This CDR3 comprises 12 residues. Germline CDR1 and CDR2: KGHSH and LQKENI. The CDR3 sequence is CASSPDRGGYTF. The CDR3 DNA follows: TGTGCCAGCTCACCAGACAGGGGAGGCTACACCTTC.

The chain combines TRBV7-2 with TRBJ1-4; unclear D gene. Germline V gives CDR1 SGHTA, CDR2 FQGNSA. This CDR3 is 13 amino acids long. Trimming pared 2 bases from V and 8 bases from J, leaving 9 bases between. CDR3 residues: CASSLRAREKLFF. DNA of the CDR3: TGTGCCAGCAGCTTAAGGGCCAGGGAAAAACTGTTTTTT.

By frequency in the sample, this clone is medium-sized. The CDR3 reads CASSRQATNEKLFF. CDR3 DNA sequence: TGTGCCAGCAGCAGACAGGCAACTAATGAAAAACTGTTTTTT. V is TRBV6-8 and J is TRBJ1-4, with a weak D call TRBD1 (6 bases). V was shortened by 6 bases and J by 0 bases, with 8 bases between the two germline ends. This CDR3 spans 14 amino acids. CDR1 MNHGY and CDR2 SAAAGT come from the germline V gene.